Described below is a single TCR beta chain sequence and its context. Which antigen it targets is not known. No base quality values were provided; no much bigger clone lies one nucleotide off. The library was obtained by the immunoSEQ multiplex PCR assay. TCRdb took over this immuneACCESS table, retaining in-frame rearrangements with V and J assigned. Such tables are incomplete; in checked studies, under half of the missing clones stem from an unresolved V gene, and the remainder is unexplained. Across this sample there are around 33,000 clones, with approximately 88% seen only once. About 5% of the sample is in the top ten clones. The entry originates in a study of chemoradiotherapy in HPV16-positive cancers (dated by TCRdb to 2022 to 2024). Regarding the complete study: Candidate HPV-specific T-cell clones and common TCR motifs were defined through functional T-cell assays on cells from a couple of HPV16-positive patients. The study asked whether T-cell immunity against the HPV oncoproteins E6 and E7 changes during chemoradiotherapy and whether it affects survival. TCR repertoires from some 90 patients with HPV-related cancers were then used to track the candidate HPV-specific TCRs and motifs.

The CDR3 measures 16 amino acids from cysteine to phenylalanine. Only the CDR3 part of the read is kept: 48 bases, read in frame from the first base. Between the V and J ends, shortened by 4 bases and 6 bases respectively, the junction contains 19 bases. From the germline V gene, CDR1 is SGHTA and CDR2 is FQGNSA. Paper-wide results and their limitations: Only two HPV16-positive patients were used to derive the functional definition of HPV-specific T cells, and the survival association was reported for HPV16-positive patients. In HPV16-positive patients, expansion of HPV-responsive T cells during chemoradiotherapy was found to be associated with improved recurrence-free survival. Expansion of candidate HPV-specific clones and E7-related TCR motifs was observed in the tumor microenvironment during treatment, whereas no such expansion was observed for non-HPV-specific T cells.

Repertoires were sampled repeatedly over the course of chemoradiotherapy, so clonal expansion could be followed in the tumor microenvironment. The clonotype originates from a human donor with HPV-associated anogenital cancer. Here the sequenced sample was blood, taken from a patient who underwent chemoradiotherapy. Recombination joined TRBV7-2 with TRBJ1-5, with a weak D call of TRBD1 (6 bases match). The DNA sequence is TGTGCCAGCAGCTCGGCCACACAGGGTATCGGTCAGCCCCAGCATTTT. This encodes CASSSATQGIGQPQHF.